This T cell receptor (beta chain) is from a study of human T cells and chemical hapten exposure. Study in general: Yields of TCR per sample differed, chiefly owing to small differences in pooled library volume. General study points: Sensitizing to DPC left TCRs with a frequency above 1 in 1000 unaltered.

Time point of the sample: healthy volunteer bleed at 6 weeks. The template was total RNA from unfractionated whole blood. CDR3 size: 14 residues. J gave up 9 bases and V 3 bases, and 6 bases lay outside the gene matches. The germline V gene encodes CDR1 SGHVS and CDR2 FNYEAQ. A note on this clonotype: The antigen is undetermined. A much larger clonotype is one base distant, so this may be a read error.

Attachment of unique molecular identifiers to individual cDNA molecules was performed in the library. In the study's own analysis: TCR counts had a median of around 94,000 per sample and spanned about 23,224 to 690,600. TCRdb independently ran MiXCR on the RACE reads; one entry per CDR3 protein. The V and J calls were not made by the authors but by TCRdb's processing. The table records tens of thousands of distinct CDR3 sequences, around 5.5% of them present only once. Specimen: whole blood. The rearrangement links TRBV7-6 to TRBJ1-4; 8 bases line up with TRBD1. The TCR sequence derives from a human donor in good health. Some clones in this sample may be carry-over from other donors' samples. Here the CDR3 reads CASSLDRVYKKLFF. CDR3 DNA sequence: TGTGCCAGCAGCTTGGACAGGGTATATAAAAAACTGTTTTTT.